This is a list of T cell receptor beta chains from one sample in a study of preoperative IRX-2 immunotherapy in early breast cancer. This table comes from immunoSEQ multiplex PCR, and its TCRdb copy is limited to in-frame clones, with some not included. The sample yields fewer than 25,000 clones, about 82% seen once. This specimen was lymph node tissue, taken after IRX-2 immunotherapy. These receptor sequences come from a human donor with breast cancer. Both conserved end residues are part of each CDR3. Each record gives: D gene, V gene, J gene, clone size, CDR3 protein, CDR3 DNA. D genes are given only for firm matches. Size tells how often a clone was seen (once, few, many) or the class of an expanded clone, and some rows leave it out.

D: TRBD1
V: TRBV10-2
J: TRBJ2-7
size: -
CDR3: CASSDGQGARNEQYF
DNA: TGCGCCAGCAGTGACGGACAGGGGGCGCGTAACGAGCAGTACTTC

D: TRBD2
V: TRBV30
J: TRBJ2-5
size: -
CDR3: CAWSAGGETQYF
DNA: TGTGCCTGGAGTGCGGGGGGGGAGACCCAGTACTTC

D: -
V: TRBV5-1
J: TRBJ2-3
size: -
CDR3: CQQLTEKGRAKSVTQYF
DNA: TGCCAGCAGCTCACCGAGAAGGGCAGGGCCAAGTCTGTCACGCAGTATTTT

D: -
V: TRBV28
J: TRBJ1-1
size: few
CDR3: CASSTPGPGAFF
DNA: TGTGCCAGCAGTACACCAGGGCCTGGAGCTTTCTTT

D: -
V: TRBV6-8
J: TRBJ1-2
size: -
CDR3: CASSRNRQSNGYTF
DNA: TGTGCCAGCAGTCGCAACCGACAGAGTAATGGCTACACCTTC

D: TRBD2
V: TRBV19
J: TRBJ2-7
size: -
CDR3: CASSIWTSGTYEQYF
DNA: TGTGCCAGTAGTATTTGGACTAGCGGGACCTACGAGCAGTACTTC

D: -
V: TRBV30
J: TRBJ1-1
size: once
CDR3: CAWSVERVKEAFF
DNA: TGTGCCTGGAGTGTTGAAAGAGTTAAAGAAGCTTTCTTT

D: TRBD1
V: TRBV29-1
J: TRBJ2-7
size: -
CDR3: CSVEDLRTGPNEQYF
DNA: TGCAGCGTTGAAGATCTCCGGACAGGCCCTAACGAGCAGTACTTC

D: TRBD2
V: TRBV19
J: TRBJ2-3
size: -
CDR3: CASSIRGGTDTQYF
DNA: TGTGCCAGTAGTATACGGGGGGGCACAGATACGCAGTATTTT

D: -
V: TRBV15
J: TRBJ1-2
size: -
CDR3: CASSLFLREGWGYGYTF
DNA: TGTGCCAGCAGCTTGTTTCTCAGGGAGGGTTGGGGCTATGGCTACACCTTC

D: -
V: TRBV7-5
J: TRBJ2-1
size: -
CDR3: CASSLRLTWDNEQFF
DNA: TGTGCCAGCAGCCTCAGACTAACGTGGGACAATGAGCAGTTCTTC

D: -
V: TRBV28
J: TRBJ1-2
size: -
CDR3: CASSSGFYGYTF
DNA: TGTGCCAGCAGTTCGGGGTTCTATGGCTACACCTTC

D: TRBD1
V: TRBV28
J: TRBJ2-7
size: -
CDR3: CASTPGDRGAYEQYF
DNA: TGTGCCAGCACCCCCGGGGACAGGGGGGCCTACGAGCAGTACTTC

D: -
V: TRBV29-1
J: TRBJ1-4
size: -
CDR3: CSVQDNNEKLFF
DNA: TGCAGCGTTCAGGACAATAATGAAAAACTGTTTTTT

D: TRBD1
V: TRBV23-1
J: TRBJ1-1
size: -
CDR3: CASSQERGQGTEAFF
DNA: TGCGCCAGCAGCCAAGAGAGGGGGCAGGGCACTGAAGCTTTCTTT

D: -
V: TRBV23-1
J: TRBJ2-7
size: once
CDR3: CASSHLPVRTSYEQYF
DNA: TGCGCCAGCAGTCACCTCCCCGTCAGGACATCCTACGAGCAGTACTTC

D: -
V: TRBV29-1
J: TRBJ1-4
size: few
CDR3: CSVRQGNEKLFF
DNA: TGCAGCGTTCGGCAGGGGAATGAAAAACTGTTTTTT

D: -
V: TRBV6-8
J: TRBJ2-5
size: once
CDR3: CAISAGLSSRQETQYF
DNA: TGTGCCATCAGTGCGGGTCTTAGCTCTAGACAAGAGACCCAGTACTTC

D: TRBD1
V: TRBV11-3
J: TRBJ1-6
size: once
CDR3: CASSLVTGGNSPLHF
DNA: TGTGCCAGCAGCTTAGTTACAGGGGGAAATTCACCCCTCCACTTT

D: -
V: TRBV19
J: TRBJ1-4
size: few
CDR3: CASSISGTAHEKLFF
DNA: TGTGCCAGTAGTATTTCCGGGACTGCACATGAAAAACTGTTTTTT

D: -
V: TRBV7-8
J: TRBJ2-7
size: -
CDR3: CATRVGEVYEQYF
DNA: TGTGCCACCCGGGTGGGAGAAGTGTACGAGCAGTACTTC

D: TRBD2
V: TRBV14
J: TRBJ2-1
size: -
CDR3: CASSPFAGERNEQFF
DNA: TGTGCCAGCAGTCCCTTTGCGGGAGAGCGCAATGAGCAGTTCTTC

D: TRBD1
V: TRBV29-1
J: TRBJ1-5
size: -
CDR3: CSVGGGADRNQPQHF
DNA: TGCAGCGTTGGAGGGGGCGCGGATCGCAATCAGCCCCAGCATTTT

D: -
V: TRBV7-6
J: TRBJ1-1
size: -
CDR3: CASSLLIRVGNTEAFF
DNA: TGTGCCAGCAGCTTATTAATCAGGGTGGGGAACACTGAAGCTTTCTTT

D: -
V: TRBV6-8
J: TRBJ2-7
size: -
CDR3: CASRPMGGRNEQYF
DNA: TGTGCCAGCAGACCCATGGGGGGAAGGAACGAGCAGTACTTC

D: -
V: TRBV25-1
J: TRBJ1-2
size: -
CDR3: CASSDPGEGGGYTF
DNA: TGTGCCAGCAGTGATCCCGGCGAGGGGGGTGGCTACACCTTC

D: -
V: TRBV30
J: TRBJ1-6
size: -
CDR3: CAGQSGGYPNNSPLHF
DNA: TGTGCCGGACAGTCCGGAGGGTACCCAAATAATTCACCCCTCCACTTT

D: TRBD1
V: TRBV28
J: TRBJ1-2
size: -
CDR3: CASSPRGRRYGYTF
DNA: TGTGCCAGCAGTCCCAGGGGGCGTCGGTATGGCTACACCTTC

D: -
V: TRBV6-8
J: TRBJ1-3
size: -
CDR3: CASRDWLSGNTIYF
DNA: TGTGCCAGCAGGGATTGGCTCTCTGGAAACACCATATATTTT

D: -
V: TRBV18
J: TRBJ1-4
size: -
CDR3: CASSPRRPTGDNEKLFF
DNA: TGTGCCAGCTCACCACGGCGTCCAACAGGAGACAATGAAAAACTGTTTTTT

D: -
V: TRBV29-1
J: TRBJ1-2
size: -
CDR3: CSVEDSTGYGYTF
DNA: TGCAGCGTTGAAGATAGCACCGGCTATGGCTACACCTTC

D: TRBD1
V: TRBV6-8
J: TRBJ2-7
size: few
CDR3: CASRLGQGSYEQYF
DNA: TGTGCCAGCAGACTAGGACAGGGCTCCTACGAGCAGTACTTC

D: -
V: TRBV5-1
J: TRBJ1-5
size: -
CDR3: CASSLEGISNQPQHF
DNA: TGCGCCAGCAGCTTGGAGGGGATTAGCAATCAGCCCCAGCATTTT

D: -
V: TRBV11-3
J: TRBJ2-1
size: -
CDR3: CASSPQLGGSYNEQFF
DNA: TGTGCCAGCAGCCCCCAGTTGGGGGGCTCCTACAATGAGCAGTTCTTC

D: TRBD2
V: TRBV19
J: TRBJ2-1
size: -
CDR3: CASTRLAGGNNEQFF
DNA: TGTGCCAGTACCAGACTAGCGGGAGGGAACAATGAGCAGTTCTTC

D: -
V: TRBV7-6
J: TRBJ2-3
size: once
CDR3: CASSPLWGNKGTDTQYF
DNA: TGTGCCAGCAGCCCGCTGTGGGGGAACAAAGGCACAGATACGCAGTATTTT

D: -
V: TRBV7-8
J: TRBJ2-7
size: -
CDR3: CASSSSSQGGEQYF
DNA: TGTGCCAGCAGCTCCAGTTCCCAGGGAGGCGAGCAGTACTTC

D: -
V: TRBV12-5
J: TRBJ1-4
size: -
CDR3: CASTRPDRNEKLFF
DNA: TGTGCCAGCACCCGGCCAGACAGGAATGAAAAACTGTTTTTT

D: TRBD1
V: TRBV11-3
J: TRBJ1-2
size: -
CDR3: CASSLGQGLYGYTF
DNA: TGTGCCAGCAGCTTGGGACAGGGCTTGTATGGCTACACCTTC

D: TRBD2
V: TRBV28
J: TRBJ2-7
size: -
CDR3: CASTSGISYEQYF
DNA: TGTGCCAGCACCAGCGGGATCTCCTACGAGCAGTACTTC

D: -
V: TRBV12-5
J: TRBJ2-7
size: -
CDR3: CASAGSSSYEQYF
DNA: TGTGCCAGCGCAGGGTCTAGCTCCTACGAGCAGTACTTC

D: -
V: TRBV25-1
J: TRBJ2-2
size: -
CDR3: CASSSRVANTGELFF
DNA: TGTGCCAGCAGTAGCAGGGTGGCGAACACCGGGGAGCTGTTTTTT

D: -
V: TRBV6-8
J: TRBJ1-6
size: -
CDR3: CASSPRAGDSPLHF
DNA: TGTGCCAGCAGCCCCAGAGCGGGTGATTCACCCCTCCACTTT

D: -
V: TRBV19
J: TRBJ2-2
size: -
CDR3: CASSMEGGATGELFF
DNA: TGTGCCAGTAGTATGGAGGGGGGCGCGACCGGGGAGCTGTTTTTT